This T cell receptor (beta chain) was retrieved from a study of shared clonotypes between healthy human individuals. The overall study: The donors, two women and a few men, were aged 18 to 49. Researchers assigned three CD4 naive, three CD4 memory, two CD8 naive and one CD8 memory plate to each donor. Whole-study results and caveats: Non-shared clonotypes showed lower generation probabilities than clonotypes common to all four donors.

About this clone itself: The target antigen is unknown.

Assay used: immunoSEQ multiplex PCR; TCRdb lists only in-frame clones, some missing. The table shows 850,000 to 1,100,000 clones, with 60% to 80% occurring only once. Sequenced sample: memory CD4+ T cells from PBMCs. The subset is: CD45RA-negative fraction. This sequence was found in a man aged 18 to 30 in good health. Some clones in this sample may be carry-over from other donors' samples.

The CDR3 region has the DNA TGCGCCAGCAGCTTGGCGGGGACAAGCCGGGGTGAGCAGTTCTTC. Translation: CASSLAGTSRGEQFF. The V and J genes are TRBV5-1 and TRBJ2-1; D is possibly TRBD1 (6 bases). There are 15 residues in the CDR3. Per the germline V gene, CDR1 is SGHRS and CDR2 is YFSETQ. V dropped 0 bases and J dropped 9 bases, with 16 bases sitting between them. Full variable domain (remainder filled in from reference TRBV5-1 and TRBJ2-1): KAGVTQTPRYLIKTRGQQVTLSCSPISGHRSVSWYQQTPGQGLQFLFEYFSETQRNKGNFPGRFSGRQFSNSRSEMNVSTLELGDSALYLCASSLAGTSRGEQFFGPGTRLTVL.